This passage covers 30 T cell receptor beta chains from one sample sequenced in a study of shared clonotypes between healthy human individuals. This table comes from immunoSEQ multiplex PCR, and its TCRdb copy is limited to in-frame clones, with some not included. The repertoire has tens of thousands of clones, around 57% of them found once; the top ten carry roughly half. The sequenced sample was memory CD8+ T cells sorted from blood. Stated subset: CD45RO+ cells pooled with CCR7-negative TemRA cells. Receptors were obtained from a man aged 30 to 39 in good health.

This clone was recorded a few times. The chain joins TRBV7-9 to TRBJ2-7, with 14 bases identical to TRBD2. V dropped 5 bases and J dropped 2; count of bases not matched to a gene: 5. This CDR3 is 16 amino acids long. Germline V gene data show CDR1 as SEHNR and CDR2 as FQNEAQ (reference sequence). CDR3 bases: TGTGCCAGCAGCGGGGGACTAGCGGGAGAGACCTACGAGCAGTACTTC. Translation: CASSGGLAGETYEQYF.

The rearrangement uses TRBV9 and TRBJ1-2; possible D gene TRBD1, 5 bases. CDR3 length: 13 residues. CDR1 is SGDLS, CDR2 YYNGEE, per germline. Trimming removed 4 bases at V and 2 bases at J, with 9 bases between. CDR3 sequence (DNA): TGTGCCAGCAGCTCAGGGTCAAACTATGGCTACACCTTC. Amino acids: CASSSGSNYGYTF.

The CDR3, as DNA: TGTGCCAGCAGCTTAGATGTCGGCCAGTCCTACGAGCAGTACTTC. Translation gives CASSLDVGQSYEQYF. The V and J genes are TRBV11-2 and TRBJ2-7; no reliable D call. The CDR3 contains 15 residues. Trimming removed 0 bases at V and 1 base at J, with 10 bases between. The germline V gene encodes CDR1 SGHAT and CDR2 FQNNGV.

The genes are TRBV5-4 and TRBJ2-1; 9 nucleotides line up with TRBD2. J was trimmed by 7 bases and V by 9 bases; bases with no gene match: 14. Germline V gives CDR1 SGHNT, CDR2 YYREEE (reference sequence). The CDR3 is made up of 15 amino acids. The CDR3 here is CATLVGGGGLNEQFF. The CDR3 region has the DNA TGTGCCACTTTGGTAGGCGGGGGGGGCTTGAATGAGCAGTTCTTC.

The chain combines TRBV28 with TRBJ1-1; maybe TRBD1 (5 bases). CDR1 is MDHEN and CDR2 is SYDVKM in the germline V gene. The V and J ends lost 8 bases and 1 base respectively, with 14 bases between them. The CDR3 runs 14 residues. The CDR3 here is CASATEMGNTEAFF. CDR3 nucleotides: TGTGCCAGCGCGACAGAGATGGGGAACACTGAAGCTTTCTTT.

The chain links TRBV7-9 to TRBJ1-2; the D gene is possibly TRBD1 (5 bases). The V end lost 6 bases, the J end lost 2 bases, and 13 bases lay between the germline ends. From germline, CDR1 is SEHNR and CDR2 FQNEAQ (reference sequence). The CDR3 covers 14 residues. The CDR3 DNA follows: TGTGCCAGCAGGGGGAAGGGACCGAACTATGGCTACACCTTC. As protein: CASRGKGPNYGYTF.

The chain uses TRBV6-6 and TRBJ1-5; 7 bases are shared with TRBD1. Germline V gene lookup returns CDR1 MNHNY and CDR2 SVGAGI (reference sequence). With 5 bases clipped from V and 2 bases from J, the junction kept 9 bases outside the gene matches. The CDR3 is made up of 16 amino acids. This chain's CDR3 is CASSTPGGIGNQPQHF. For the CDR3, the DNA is TGTGCCAGCAGTACTCCAGGGGGTATAGGCAATCAGCCCCAGCATTTT.

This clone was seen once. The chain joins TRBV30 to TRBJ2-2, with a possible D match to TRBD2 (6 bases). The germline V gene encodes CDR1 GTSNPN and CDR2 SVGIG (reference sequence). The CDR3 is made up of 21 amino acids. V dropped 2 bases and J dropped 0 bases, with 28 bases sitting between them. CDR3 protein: CAWSSEGKGLWRFANTGELFF. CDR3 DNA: TGTGCCTGGAGTTCGGAGGGAAAGGGGTTGTGGAGGTTCGCGAACACCGGGGAGCTGTTTTTT. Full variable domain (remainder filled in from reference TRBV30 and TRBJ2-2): SQTIHQWPATLVQPVGSPLSLECTVEGTSNPNLYWYRQAAGRGLQLLFYSVGIGQISSEVPQNLSASRPQDRQFILSSKKLLLSDSGFYLCAWSSEGKGLWRFANTGELFFGEGSRLTVL.

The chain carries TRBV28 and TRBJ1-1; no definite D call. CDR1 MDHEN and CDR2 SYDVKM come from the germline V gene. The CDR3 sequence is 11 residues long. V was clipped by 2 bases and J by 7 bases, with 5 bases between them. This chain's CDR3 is CASSLNYEAFF. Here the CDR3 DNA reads TGTGCCAGCAGTTTAAACTATGAAGCTTTCTTT. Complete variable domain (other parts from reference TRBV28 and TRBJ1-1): DVKVTQSSRYLVKRTGEKVFLECVQDMDHENMFWYRQDPGLGLRLIYFSYDVKMKEKGDIPEGYSVSREKKERFSLILESASTNQTSMYLCASSLNYEAFFGQGTRLTVV.

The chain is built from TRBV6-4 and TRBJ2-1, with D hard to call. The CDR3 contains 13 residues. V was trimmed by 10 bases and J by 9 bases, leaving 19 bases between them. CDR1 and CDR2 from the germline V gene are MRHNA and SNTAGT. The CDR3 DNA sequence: TGTGCCATCCCCTCAAGCACCCGAGGTGAGCAGTTCTTC. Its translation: CAIPSSTRGEQFF.

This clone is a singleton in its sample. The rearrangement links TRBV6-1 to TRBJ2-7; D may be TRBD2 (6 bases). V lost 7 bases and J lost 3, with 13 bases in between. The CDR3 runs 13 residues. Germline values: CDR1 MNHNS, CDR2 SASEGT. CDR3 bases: TGTGCCAGCAACGGGGGACTCATCTACGAGCAGTACTTC. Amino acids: CASNGGLIYEQYF.

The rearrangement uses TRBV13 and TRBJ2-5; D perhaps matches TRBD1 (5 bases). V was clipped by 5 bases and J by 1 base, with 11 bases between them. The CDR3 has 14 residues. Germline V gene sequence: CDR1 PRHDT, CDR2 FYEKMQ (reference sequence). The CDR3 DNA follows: TGTGCCAGCAGCCCAGATGACAGCCAAGAGACCCAGTACTTC. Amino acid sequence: CASSPDDSQETQYF.

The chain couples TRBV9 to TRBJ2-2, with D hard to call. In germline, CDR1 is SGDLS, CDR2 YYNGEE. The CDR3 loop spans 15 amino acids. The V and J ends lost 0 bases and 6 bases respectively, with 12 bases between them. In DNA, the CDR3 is TGTGCCAGCAGCGTAGAGCCAGCTTTGGCCGGGGAGCTGTTTTTT. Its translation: CASSVEPALAGELFF. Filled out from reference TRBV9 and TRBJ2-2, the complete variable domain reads DSGVTQTPKHLITATGQRVTLRCSPRSGDLSVYWYQQSLDQGLQFLIQYYNGEERAKGNILERFSAQQFPDLHSELNLSSLELGDSALYFCASSVEPALAGELFFGEGSRLTVL.

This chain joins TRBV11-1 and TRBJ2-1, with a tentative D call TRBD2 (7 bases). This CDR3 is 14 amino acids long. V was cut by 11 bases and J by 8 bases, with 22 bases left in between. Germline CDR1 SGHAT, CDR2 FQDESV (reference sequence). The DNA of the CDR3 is TGTGCCCAGACTGGGGGGGCCCCTAGCCATGAGCAGTTCTTC. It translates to CAQTGGAPSHEQFF.

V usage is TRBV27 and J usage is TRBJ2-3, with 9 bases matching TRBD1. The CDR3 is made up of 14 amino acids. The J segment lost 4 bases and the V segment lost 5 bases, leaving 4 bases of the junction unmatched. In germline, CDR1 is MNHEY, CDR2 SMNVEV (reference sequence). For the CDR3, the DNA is TGTGCCAGCAGTCCATGGACAGGGGCAGATACGCAGTATTTT. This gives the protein CASSPWTGADTQYF.

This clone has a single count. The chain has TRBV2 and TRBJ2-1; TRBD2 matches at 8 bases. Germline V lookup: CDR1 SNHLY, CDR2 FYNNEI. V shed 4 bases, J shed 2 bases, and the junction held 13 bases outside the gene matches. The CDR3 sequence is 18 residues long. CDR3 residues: CASSGRRIAGSPYNEQFF. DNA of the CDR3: TGTGCCAGCAGTGGAAGACGCATAGCGGGATCACCCTACAATGAGCAGTTCTTC.

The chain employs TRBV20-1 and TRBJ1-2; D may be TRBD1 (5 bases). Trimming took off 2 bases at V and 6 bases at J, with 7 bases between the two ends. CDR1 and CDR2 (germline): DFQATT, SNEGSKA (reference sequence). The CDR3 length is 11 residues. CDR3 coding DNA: TGCAGTGCTAGATTGGGGCATGGCTACACCTTC. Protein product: CSARLGHGYTF.

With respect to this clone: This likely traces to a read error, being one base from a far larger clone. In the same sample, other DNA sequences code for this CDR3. Here the CDR3 DNA reads TGTGCCAGCAGTTTATTGGGGGACGAGCAGTACTTC. Its translation: CASSLLGDEQYF. The chain has TRBV27 and TRBJ2-7; D may match TRBD1 or TRBD2 (5 bases each). Trimming cost V 1 base and J 5 bases, with 6 bases left between them. CDR1 and CDR2 (germline): MNHEY, SMNVEV (reference sequence). The length of the CDR3 is 12 residues.

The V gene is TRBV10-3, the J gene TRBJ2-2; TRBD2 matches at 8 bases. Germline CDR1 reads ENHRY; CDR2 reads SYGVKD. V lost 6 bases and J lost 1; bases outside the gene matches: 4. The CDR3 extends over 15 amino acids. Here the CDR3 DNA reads TGTGCCATCAGACCGGGACTAGAGAACACCGGGGAGCTGTTTTTT. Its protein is CAIRPGLENTGELFF.

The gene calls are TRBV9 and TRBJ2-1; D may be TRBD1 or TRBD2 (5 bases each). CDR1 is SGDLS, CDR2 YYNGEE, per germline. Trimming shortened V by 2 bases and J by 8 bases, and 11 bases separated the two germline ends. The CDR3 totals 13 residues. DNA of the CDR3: TGTGCCAGCAGCGTGTTCCAGGGAGATGAGCAGTTCTTC. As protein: CASSVFQGDEQFF.

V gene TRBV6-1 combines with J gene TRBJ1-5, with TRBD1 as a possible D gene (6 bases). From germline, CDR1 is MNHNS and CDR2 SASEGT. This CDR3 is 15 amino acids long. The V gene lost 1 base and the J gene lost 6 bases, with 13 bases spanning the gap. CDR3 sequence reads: CASSEVGGHSQPQHF. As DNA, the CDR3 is TGTGCCAGCAGTGAAGTGGGGGGGCATAGTCAGCCCCAGCATTTT.

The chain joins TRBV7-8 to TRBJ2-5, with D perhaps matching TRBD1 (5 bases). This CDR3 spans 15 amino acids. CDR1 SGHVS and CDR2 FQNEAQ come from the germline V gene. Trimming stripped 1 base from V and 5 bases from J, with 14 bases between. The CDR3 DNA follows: TGTGCCAGCAGCTTAGTCGGCAGGGAAGGGGAGACCCAGTACTTC. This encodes CASSLVGREGETQYF.

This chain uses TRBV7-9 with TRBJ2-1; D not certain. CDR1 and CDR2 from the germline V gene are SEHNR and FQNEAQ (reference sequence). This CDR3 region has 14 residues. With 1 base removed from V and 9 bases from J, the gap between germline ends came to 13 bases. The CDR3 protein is CASSLGTALGEQFF. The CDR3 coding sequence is TGTGCCAGCAGCTTAGGGACGGCCCTTGGTGAGCAGTTCTTC.

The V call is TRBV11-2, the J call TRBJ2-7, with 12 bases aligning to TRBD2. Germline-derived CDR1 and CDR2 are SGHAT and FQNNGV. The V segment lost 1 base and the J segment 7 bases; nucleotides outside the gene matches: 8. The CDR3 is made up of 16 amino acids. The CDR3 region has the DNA TGTGCCAGCAGCTTAGGGACTAGCGGGAAATCCCGGGAGCAGTACTTC. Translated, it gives CASSLGTSGKSREQYF.

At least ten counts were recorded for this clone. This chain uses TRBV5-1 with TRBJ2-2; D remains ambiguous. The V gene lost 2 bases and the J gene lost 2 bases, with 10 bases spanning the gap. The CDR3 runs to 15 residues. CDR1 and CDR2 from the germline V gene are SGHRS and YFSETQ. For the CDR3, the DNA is TGCGCCAGCAGCTTTTTACAGATTAACACCGGGGAGCTGTTTTTT. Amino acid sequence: CASSFLQINTGELFF.

CDR3 protein: CASSQEDKGSQYF. The CDR3 DNA follows: TGTGCCAGCAGCCAAGAGGACAAAGGGTCTCAGTACTTC. The chain is built from TRBV14 and TRBJ2-7, with D possibly TRBD1 on 5 matching bases. This CDR3 has 13 amino acids. CDR1 and CDR2 from the germline V gene are SGHDN and FVKESK. Deletions cut 0 bases from V and 10 bases from J, with 13 bases between.

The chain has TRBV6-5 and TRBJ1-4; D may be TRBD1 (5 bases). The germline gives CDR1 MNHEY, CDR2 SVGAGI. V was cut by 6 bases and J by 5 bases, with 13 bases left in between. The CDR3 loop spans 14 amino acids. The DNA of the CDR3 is TGTGCCAGCAGACTTTCGGGACGGAATGAAAAACTGTTTTTT. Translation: CASRLSGRNEKLFF.

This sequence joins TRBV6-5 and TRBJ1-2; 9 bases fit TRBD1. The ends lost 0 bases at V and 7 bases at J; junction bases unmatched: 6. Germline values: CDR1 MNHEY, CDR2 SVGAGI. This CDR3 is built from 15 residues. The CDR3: CASSYSVGTGFGYTF. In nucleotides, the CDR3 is TGTGCCAGCAGTTACTCGGTGGGGACAGGGTTTGGCTACACCTTC.

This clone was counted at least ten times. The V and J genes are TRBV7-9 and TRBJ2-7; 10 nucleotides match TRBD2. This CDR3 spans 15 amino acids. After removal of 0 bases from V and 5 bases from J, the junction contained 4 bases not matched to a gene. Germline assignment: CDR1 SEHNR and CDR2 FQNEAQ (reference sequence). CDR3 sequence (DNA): TGTGCCAGCAGCTTAGCTAGCGGGAGGCGCAACGAGCAGTACTTC. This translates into CASSLASGRRNEQYF.

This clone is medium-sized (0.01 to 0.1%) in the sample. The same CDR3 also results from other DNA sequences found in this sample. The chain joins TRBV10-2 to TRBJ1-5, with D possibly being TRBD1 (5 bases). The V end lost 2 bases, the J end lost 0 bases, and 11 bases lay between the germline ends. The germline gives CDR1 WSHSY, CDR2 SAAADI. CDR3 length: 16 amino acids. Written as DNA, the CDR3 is TGCGCCAGCAGTGAGAATCCAGGGAATAGCAATCAGCCCCAGCATTTT. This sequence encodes CASSENPGNSNQPQHF.